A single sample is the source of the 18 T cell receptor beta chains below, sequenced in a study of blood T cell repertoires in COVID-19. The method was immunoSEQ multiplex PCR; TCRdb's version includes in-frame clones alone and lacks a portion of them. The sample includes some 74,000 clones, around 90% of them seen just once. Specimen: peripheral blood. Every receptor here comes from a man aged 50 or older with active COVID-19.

CDR3 sequence: CASSPHVTEYGYTF. Written as DNA, the CDR3 is TGTGCCAGCAGTCCGCACGTGACAGAGTATGGCTACACCTTC. The chain is built from TRBV28 and TRBJ1-2, with a tentative D call TRBD1 (5 bases). From germline, CDR1 is MDHEN and CDR2 SYDVKM. The CDR3 is 14 residues long. The V gene lost 5 bases and the J gene lost 5 bases, with 15 bases spanning the gap.

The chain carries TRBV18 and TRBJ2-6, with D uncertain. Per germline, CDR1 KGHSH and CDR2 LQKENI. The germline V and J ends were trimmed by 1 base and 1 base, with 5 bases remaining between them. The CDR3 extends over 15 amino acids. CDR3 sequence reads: CASSPLASGANVLTF. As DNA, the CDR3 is TGTGCCAGCTCACCACTCGCGTCTGGGGCCAACGTCCTGACTTTC.

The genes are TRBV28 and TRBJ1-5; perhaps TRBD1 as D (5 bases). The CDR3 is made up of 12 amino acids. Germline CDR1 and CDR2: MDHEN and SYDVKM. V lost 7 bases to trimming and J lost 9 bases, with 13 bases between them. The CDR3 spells CASTAPRGPQHF. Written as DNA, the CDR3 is TGTGCCAGCACCGCCCCTAGGGGGCCCCAGCATTTT.

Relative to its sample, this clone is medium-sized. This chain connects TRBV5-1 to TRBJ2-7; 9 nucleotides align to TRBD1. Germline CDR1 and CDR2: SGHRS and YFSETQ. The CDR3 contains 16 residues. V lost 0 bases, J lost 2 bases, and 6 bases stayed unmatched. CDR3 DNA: TGCGCCAGCAGCTTGGGTACCGGGACAGGGACCTACGAGCAGTACTTC. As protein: CASSLGTGTGTYEQYF.

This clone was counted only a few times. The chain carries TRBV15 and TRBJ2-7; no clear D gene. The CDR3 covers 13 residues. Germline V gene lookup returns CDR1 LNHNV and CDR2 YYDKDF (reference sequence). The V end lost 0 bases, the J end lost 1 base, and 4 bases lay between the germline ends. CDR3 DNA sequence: TGTGCCACCAGCAGAGATTTATCCTACGAGCAGTACTTC. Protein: CATSRDLSYEQYF.

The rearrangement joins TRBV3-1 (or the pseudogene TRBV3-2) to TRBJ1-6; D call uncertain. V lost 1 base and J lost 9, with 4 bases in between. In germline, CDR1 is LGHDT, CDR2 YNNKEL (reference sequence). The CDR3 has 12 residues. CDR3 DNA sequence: TGTGCCAGCAGCCAAGGGCCTTCACCCCTCCACTTT. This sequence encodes CASSQGPSPLHF.

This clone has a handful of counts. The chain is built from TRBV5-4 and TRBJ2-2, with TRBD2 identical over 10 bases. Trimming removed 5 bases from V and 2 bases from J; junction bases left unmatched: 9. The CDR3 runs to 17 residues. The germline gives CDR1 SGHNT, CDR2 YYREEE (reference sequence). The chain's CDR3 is CASRVAGGPKNTGELFF. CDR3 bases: TGTGCCAGCAGGGTAGCGGGAGGACCCAAAAACACCGGGGAGCTGTTTTTT.

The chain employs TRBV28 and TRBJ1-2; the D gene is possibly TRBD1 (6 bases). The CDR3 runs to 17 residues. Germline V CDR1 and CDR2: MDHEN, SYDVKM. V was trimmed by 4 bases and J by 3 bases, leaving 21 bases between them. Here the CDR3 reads CASSSGITQTGDYGYTF. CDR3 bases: TGTGCCAGCAGTTCCGGTATCACACAGACAGGCGACTATGGCTACACCTTC.

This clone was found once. The CDR3 spells CASRPRTGGLKNQPQHF. CDR3 nucleotide sequence: TGTGCCAGCAGACCTAGGACAGGGGGTCTCAAGAATCAGCCCCAGCATTTT. The rearrangement joins TRBV6-2 or TRBV6-3 to TRBJ1-5; 10 nucleotides agree with TRBD1. The CDR3 has 17 residues. CDR1 is MNHEY, CDR2 SVGEGT, per germline. Trimming at V came to 6 bases and at J to 4 bases, leaving 12 bases not matched to a gene.

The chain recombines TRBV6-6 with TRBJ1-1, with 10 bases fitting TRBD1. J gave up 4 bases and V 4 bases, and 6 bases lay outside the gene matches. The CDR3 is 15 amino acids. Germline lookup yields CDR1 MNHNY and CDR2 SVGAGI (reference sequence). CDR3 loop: CASSSPGQGSTEAFF. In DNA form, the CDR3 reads TGTGCCAGCAGTTCACCGGGACAGGGGTCCACTGAAGCTTTCTTT.

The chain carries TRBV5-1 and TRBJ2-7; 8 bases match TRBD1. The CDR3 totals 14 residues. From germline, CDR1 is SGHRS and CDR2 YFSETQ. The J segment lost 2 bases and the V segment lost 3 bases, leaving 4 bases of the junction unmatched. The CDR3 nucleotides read TGCGCCAGCAGCTCAGGACAGGGAGCCTACGAGCAGTACTTC. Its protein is CASSSGQGAYEQYF.

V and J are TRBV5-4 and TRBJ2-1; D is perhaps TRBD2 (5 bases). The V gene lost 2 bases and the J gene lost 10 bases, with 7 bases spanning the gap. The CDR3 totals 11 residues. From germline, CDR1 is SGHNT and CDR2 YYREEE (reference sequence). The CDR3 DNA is TGTGCCAGCAGCTTCGGGGTAGAGCAGTTCTTC. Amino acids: CASSFGVEQFF.

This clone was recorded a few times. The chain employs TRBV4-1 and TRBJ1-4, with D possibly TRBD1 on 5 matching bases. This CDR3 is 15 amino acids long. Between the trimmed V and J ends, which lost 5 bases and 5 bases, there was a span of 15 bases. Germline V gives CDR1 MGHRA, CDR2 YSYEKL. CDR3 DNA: TGCGCCAGCAGCAGCCCAGCCGGGGGGAATGAAAAACTGTTTTTT. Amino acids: CASSSPAGGNEKLFF.

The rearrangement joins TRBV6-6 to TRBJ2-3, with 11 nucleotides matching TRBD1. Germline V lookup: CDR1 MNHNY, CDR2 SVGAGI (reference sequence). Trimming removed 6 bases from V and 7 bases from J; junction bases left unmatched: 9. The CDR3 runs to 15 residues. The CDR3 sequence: CASSQTGQGAHTQYF. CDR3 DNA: TGTGCCAGCAGCCAAACAGGACAGGGGGCCCATACGCAGTATTTT.

The CDR3 is CASSLWGGGVYEQYF. CDR3 in DNA: TGTGCCAGCAGCTTGTGGGGCGGGGGGGTCTACGAGCAGTACTTC. V and J are TRBV5-4 and TRBJ2-7; TRBD2 matches 9 bases. V was pared by 1 base and J by 3 bases, with 5 bases of the junction left unmatched. The CDR3 spans 15 residues. Germline V gene data show CDR1 as SGHNT and CDR2 as YYREEE (reference sequence).

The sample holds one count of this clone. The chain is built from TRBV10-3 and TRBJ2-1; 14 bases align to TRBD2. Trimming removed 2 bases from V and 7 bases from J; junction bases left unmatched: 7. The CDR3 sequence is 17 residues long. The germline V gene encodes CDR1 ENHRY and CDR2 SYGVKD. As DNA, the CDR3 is TGTGCCATCAGTGAGCCCCGACTAGCGGGAGGGGCGAATGAGCAGTTCTTC. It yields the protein CAISEPRLAGGANEQFF.

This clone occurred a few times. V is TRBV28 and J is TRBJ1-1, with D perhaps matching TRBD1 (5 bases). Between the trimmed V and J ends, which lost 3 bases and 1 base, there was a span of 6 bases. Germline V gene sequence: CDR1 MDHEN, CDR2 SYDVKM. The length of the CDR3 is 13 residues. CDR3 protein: CASSFRGNTEAFF. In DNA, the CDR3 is TGTGCCAGCAGTTTTAGGGGGAACACTGAAGCTTTCTTT.

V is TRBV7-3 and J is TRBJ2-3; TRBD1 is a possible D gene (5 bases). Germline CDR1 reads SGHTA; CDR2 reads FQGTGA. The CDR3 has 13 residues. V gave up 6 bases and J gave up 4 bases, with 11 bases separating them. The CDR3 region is CASSDQGPDTQYF. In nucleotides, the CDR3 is TGTGCCAGCAGTGACCAGGGCCCAGATACGCAGTATTTT.